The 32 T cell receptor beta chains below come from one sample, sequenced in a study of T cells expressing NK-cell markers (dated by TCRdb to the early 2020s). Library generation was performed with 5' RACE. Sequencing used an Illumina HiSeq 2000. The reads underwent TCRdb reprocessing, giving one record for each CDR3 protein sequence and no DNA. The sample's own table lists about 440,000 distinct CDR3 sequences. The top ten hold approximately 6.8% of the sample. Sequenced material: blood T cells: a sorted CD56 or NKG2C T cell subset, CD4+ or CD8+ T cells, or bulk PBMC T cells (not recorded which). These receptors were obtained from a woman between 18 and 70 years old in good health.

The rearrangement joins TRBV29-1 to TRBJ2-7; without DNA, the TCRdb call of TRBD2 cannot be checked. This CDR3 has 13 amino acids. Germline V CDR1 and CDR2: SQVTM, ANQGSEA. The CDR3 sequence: CSVGLAGGNEQYF.

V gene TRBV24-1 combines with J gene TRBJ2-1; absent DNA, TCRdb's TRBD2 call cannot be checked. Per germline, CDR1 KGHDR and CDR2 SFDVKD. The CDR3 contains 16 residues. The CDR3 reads CATSDLRAGSYNEQFF.

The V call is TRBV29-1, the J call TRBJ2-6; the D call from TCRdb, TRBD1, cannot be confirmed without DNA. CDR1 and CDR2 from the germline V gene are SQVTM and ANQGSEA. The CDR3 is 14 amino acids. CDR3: CSATTGAGANVLTF.

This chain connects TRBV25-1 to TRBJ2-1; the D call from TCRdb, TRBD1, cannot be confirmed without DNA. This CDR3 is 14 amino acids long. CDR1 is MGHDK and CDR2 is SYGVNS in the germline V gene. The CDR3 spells CASSEWSRDNEQFF.

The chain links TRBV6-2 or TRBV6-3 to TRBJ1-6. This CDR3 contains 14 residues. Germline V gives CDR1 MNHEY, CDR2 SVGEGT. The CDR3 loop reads CASSSPGENSPLHF.

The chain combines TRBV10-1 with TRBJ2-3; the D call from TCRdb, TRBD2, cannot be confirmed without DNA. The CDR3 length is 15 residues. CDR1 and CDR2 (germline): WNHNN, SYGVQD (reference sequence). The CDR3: CASSVKRGPTDTQYF.

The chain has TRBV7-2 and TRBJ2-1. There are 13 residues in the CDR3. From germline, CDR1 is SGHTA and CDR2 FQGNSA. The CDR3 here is CASSLALGSEQFF.

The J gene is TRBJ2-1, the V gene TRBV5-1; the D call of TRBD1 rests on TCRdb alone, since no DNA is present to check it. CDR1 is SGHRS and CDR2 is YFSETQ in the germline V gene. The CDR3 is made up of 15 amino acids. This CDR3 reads CASSPEDRGYNEQFF.

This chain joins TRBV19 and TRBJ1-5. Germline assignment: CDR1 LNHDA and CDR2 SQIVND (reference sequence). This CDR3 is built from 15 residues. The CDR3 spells CASRTQPLGSQPQHF.

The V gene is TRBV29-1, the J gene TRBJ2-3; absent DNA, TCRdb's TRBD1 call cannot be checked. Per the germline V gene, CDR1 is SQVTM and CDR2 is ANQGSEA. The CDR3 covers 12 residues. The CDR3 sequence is CSMGGSADTQYF.

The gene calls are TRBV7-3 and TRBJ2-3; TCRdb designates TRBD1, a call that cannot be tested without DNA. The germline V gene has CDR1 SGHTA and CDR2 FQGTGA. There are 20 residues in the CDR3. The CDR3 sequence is CASSLTSRGATPLSTDTQYF.

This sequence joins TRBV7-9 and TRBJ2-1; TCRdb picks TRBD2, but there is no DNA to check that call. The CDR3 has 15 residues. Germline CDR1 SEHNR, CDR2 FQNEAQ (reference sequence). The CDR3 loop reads CASSPGTRFGNEQFF. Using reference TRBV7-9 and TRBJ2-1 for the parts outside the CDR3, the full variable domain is DTGVSQNPRHKITKRGQNVTFRCDPISEHNRLYWYRQTLGQGPEFLTYFQNEAQLEKSRLLSDRFSAERPKGSFSTLEIQRTEQGDSAMYLCASSPGTRFGNEQFFGPGTRLTVL.

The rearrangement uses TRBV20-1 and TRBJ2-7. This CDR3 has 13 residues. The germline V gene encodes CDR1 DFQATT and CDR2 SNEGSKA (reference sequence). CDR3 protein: CSLVGAFSYEQYF.

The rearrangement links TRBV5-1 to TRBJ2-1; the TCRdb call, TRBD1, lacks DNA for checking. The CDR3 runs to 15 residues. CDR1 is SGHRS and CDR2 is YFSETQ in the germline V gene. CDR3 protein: CASELQGAGYNEQFF.

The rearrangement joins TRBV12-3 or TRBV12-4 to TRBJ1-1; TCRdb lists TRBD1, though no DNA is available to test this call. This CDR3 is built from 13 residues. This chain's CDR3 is CASSQGTGFEAFF.

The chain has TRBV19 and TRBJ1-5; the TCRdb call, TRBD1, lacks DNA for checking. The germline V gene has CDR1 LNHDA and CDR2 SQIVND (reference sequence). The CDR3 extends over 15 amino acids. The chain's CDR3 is CASTMRWDVNQPQHF.

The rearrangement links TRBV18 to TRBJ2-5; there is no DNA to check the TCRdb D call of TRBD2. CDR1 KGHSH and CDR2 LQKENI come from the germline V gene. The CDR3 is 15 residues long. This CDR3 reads CASSPRQGQKETQYF.

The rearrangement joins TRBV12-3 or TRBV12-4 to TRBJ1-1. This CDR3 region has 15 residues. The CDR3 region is CASSFLSGRHTEAFF.

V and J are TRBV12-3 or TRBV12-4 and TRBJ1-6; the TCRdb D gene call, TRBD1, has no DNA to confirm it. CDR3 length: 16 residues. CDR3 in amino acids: CASSLVGGSYNSPLHF.

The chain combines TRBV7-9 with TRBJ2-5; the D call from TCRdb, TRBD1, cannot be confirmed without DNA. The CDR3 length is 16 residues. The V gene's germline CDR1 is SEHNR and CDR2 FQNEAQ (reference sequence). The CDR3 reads CASSSRDRGPLETQYF. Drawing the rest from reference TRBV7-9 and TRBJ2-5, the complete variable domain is DTGVSQNPRHKITKRGQNVTFRCDPISEHNRLYWYRQTLGQGPEFLTYFQNEAQLEKSRLLSDRFSAERPKGSFSTLEIQRTEQGDSAMYLCASSSRDRGPLETQYFGPGTRLLVL.

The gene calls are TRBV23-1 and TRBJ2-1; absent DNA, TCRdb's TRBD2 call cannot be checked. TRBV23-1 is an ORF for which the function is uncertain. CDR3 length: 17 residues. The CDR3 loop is CASSQSGVSGLYNEQFF.

The CDR3 protein is CASSLGFGGTQYF. V gene TRBV11-3 combines with J gene TRBJ2-5. This CDR3 contains 13 residues. The germline gives CDR1 SGHNT, CDR2 YENEEA. Supplemented by reference TRBV11-3 and TRBJ2-5, the full variable domain reads EAGVVQSPRYKIIEKKQPVAFWCNPISGHNTLYWYLQNLGQGPELLIRYENEEAVDDSQLPKDRFSAERLKGVDSTLKIQPAELGDSAVYLCASSLGFGGTQYFGPGTRLLVL.

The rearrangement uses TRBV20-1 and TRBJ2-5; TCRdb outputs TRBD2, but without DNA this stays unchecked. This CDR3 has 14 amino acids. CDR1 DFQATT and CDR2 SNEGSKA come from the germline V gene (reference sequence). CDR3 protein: CSAYGEGRLETQYF.

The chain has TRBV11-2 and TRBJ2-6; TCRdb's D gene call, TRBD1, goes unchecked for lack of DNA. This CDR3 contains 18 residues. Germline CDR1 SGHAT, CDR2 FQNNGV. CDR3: CASSLDGTGSSGANVLTF.

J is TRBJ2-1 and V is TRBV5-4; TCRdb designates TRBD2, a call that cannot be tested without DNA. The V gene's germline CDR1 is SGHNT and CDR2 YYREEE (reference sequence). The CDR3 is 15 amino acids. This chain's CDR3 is CASSDLAANYNEQFF.

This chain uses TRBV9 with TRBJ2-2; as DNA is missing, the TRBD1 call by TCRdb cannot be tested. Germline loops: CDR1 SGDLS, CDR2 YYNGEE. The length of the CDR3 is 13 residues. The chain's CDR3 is CASRGQGNGELFF.

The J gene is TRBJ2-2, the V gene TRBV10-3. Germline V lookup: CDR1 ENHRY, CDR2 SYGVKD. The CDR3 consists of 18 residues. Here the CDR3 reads CAISEFPNLATNTGELFF.

The chain's CDR3 is CASSLTRRGETQYF. This chain uses TRBV7-3 with TRBJ2-5. CDR3 length: 14 amino acids. Per the germline V gene, CDR1 is SGHTA and CDR2 is FQGTGA.

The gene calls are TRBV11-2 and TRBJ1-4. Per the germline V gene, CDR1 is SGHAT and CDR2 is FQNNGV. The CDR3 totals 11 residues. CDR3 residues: CATAINEKLFF.

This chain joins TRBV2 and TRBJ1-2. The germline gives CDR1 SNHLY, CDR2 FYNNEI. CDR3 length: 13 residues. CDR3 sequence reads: CASSERARDGYTF.

The CDR3 spells CASGLFEGVRTEAFF. The gene calls are TRBV12-5 and TRBJ1-1; with no DNA, the TCRdb D assignment of TRBD1 cannot be verified. The CDR3 has 15 amino acids. CDR1 is LGHNT and CDR2 is FRNRAP in the germline V gene.

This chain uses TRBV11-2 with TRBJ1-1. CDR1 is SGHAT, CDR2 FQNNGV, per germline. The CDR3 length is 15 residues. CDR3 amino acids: CASSLSGTLGTEAFF.